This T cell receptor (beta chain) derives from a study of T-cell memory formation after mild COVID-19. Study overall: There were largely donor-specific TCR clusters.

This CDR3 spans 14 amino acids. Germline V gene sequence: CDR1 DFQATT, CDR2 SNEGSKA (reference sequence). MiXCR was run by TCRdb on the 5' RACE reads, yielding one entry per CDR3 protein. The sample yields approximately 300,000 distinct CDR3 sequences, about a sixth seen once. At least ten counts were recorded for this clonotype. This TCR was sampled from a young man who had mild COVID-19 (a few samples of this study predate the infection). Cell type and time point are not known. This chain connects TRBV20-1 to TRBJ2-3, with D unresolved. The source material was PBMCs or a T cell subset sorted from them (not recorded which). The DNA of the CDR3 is TGCAGCTCCCGGAGCCCGTTTGTAGCAGATACGCAGTATTTT. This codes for CSSRSPFVADTQYF.